The rows below give T cell receptor beta chains drawn from one sample of a study of cytomegalovirus exposure and HLA in healthy donors. The data were produced by immunoSEQ multiplex PCR, yet TCRdb's version contains in-frame clones alone and is incomplete. The sample holds 95,000 to 150,000 clones; 75% to 90% are singletons and the top ten take approximately 8.8%. What was sequenced was PBMCs. These receptors were taken from a female donor in good health and CMV-seropositive. CDR3s include the opening cysteine and the closing phenylalanine or tryptophan. The D gene is left open where the match is weak. Rows may omit the clone size; those that give it use once, few, many or a size class.

d_call j_call v_call clone_size cdr3_nt cdr3_aa
TRBD1 TRBJ2-5 TRBV7-2 - TGTGCCAGCAGCTTAACTCCGGGACAGCCTCAAGAGACCCAGTACTTC CASSLTPGQPQETQYF
TRBD1 TRBJ1-2 TRBV29-1 - TGCAGCGTTTACCCCCCTGGGACAGGGGACGCCAACTATGGCTACACCTTC CSVYPPGTGDANYGYTF
- TRBJ2-1 TRBV7-2 - TGTGCCAGCAGCCAAGTGGCTCTCTACAATGAGCAGTTCTTC CASSQVALYNEQFF
- TRBJ1-1 TRBV7-2 - TGTGCCAGCAGCCCCGGGGGGCGAACTGAAGCTTTCTTT CASSPGGRTEAFF
TRBD2 TRBJ2-2 TRBV7-2 - TGTGCCAGCAGCCCTAGCGGGGCCACCGGGGAGCTGTTTTTT CASSPSGATGELFF
- TRBJ2-7 TRBV21-1 - TGTGCCAGCATCGACCGGGCAAGGGGATTCTACGAGCAGTACTTC CASIDRARGFYEQYF
- TRBJ2-2 TRBV5-1 - TGCGCCAGCAGCTTGAGGGGGACCGGCGGGGAGCTGTTTTTT CASSLRGTGGELFF
- TRBJ1-2 TRBV7-6 - TGTGCCAGCAGCGCGCTTCAAAACAGGAATGCTAACTATGGCTACACCTTC CASSALQNRNANYGYTF
- TRBJ1-5 TRBV4-2 - TGTGCCAGCAGTTTAGGGAGGGGTCGTCAGCCCCAGCATTTT CASSLGRGRQPQHF
TRBD1 TRBJ2-7 TRBV5-1 - TGCGCCAGCAGCCCCCCGGGACAGGGATCGATTTACGAGCAGTACTTC CASSPPGQGSIYEQYF
- TRBJ2-2 TRBV4-3 - TGCGCCAGCAGCCAAGTCGGGATAAACACCGGGGAGCTGTTTTTT CASSQVGINTGELFF
- TRBJ1-4 TRBV6-5 - TGTGCCAGCAGTAGGGGGACACACGGAAGTGAAAAACTGTTTTTT CASSRGTHGSEKLFF
- TRBJ1-1 TRBV5-1 few TGCGCCAGCAGCTTGGGCCATGGGGCAGTCTACAGTGAAGCTTTCTTT CASSLGHGAVYSEAFF
TRBD1 TRBJ1-5 TRBV6-1 once TGTGCCAGCAGTGAGACAGGGTTAAGTAATCAGCCCCAGCATTTT CASSETGLSNQPQHF
TRBD1 TRBJ2-7 TRBV10-3 - TGTGCCATCAGTGAGTCGTTTCGGACAGGGACTTCCTACGAGCAGTACTTC CAISESFRTGTSYEQYF
- TRBJ1-4 TRBV30 - TGTGCCTGGACCAACTCCCTTGCAACTAATGAAAAACTGTTTTTT CAWTNSLATNEKLFF
- TRBJ1-4 TRBV7-9 few TGTGCCAGCAGCGCCGTGGGGCGTGGTGAAAAACTGTTTTTT CASSAVGRGEKLFF
TRBD2 TRBJ2-1 TRBV4-3 - TGCGCCAGCAGCCAAGGGGTAGCGGGGAGCTCCTACAATGAGCAGTTCTTC CASSQGVAGSSYNEQFF
- TRBJ1-6 TRBV4-1 once TGCGCCAGCAGCCAAGGACGGCGGGTTGGAGAGTTGGGTTCACCCCTCCACTTT CASSQGRRVGELGSPLHF
TRBD1 TRBJ2-1 TRBV7-8 - TGTGCCAGCAGCTTATTGGGGGACAGCTACAATGAGCAGTTCTTC CASSLLGDSYNEQFF
- TRBJ1-1 TRBV5-8 - TGTGCCAGCAGCTTGTGGACAGCGGGGGGGGCTGAAGCTTTCTTT CASSLWTAGGAEAFF
- TRBJ2-2 TRBV6-1 - TGTGCCAGCAGTGTAGGAGTCACCGGGGAGCTGTTTTTT CASSVGVTGELFF
TRBD1 TRBJ1-3 TRBV6-6 - TGTGCCGGGGGACAGGCGAGCTCTGGAAACACCATATATTTT CAGGQASSGNTIYF
- TRBJ1-5 TRBV19 - TGTGCCAGTAGGCCCGGGACAAATAGCAATCAGCCCCAGCATTTT CASRPGTNSNQPQHF
- TRBJ1-1 TRBV5-1 - TGCGCCAGCAGCGGGGAGACCTTGAACACTGAAGCTTTCTTT CASSGETLNTEAFF
- TRBJ1-6 TRBV5-4 - TGTGCCAGCAGTTCGCAGGGGTATTCACCCCTCCACTTT CASSSQGYSPLHF
- TRBJ1-5 TRBV28 - TGTGCCAGCAGTTCAGGGCAGGGTTTAAGTCAGCCCCAGCATTTT CASSSGQGLSQPQHF
TRBD1 TRBJ2-7 TRBV7-9 - TGTGCCAGCAGCCTCAGACAGGGTAGTAGCTCTTTCGACGAGCAGTACTTC CASSLRQGSSSFDEQYF
TRBD2 TRBJ2-5 TRBV7-2 - TGTGCCAGCAGCTTACCCGGGACTAGCGATCCCCTCGATCGGACCCAGTACTTC CASSLPGTSDPLDRTQYF
- TRBJ2-3 TRBV6-6 - TGTGCCAGCAGATCCCCCAGCAGGGCTACAGATACGCAGTATTTT CASRSPSRATDTQYF
TRBD2 TRBJ2-5 TRBV4-1 - TGCGCCAGCAGCCAAGGGGGGCAGCGGGGGCGATTTGAGACCCAGTACTTC CASSQGGQRGRFETQYF